This T cell receptor beta chain derives from a study of regulatory T cells in long-lasting Graves disease. Noted time point: newly diagnosed GD, antithyroid drugs for less than 3 months. Following extraction of RNA from PBMCs, that RNA was used to make the TCR library. Building the TCR beta libraries relied on iRepertoire HTBI primers, and CDR3 regions underwent Arm-PCR. TCRdb reprocessed the multiplex PCR reads with MiXCR, giving one entry per CDR3 protein. The table lists 450,000 to 650,000 distinct CDR3 sequences, about 16% of them singletons. Per germline, CDR1 SGHRS and CDR2 YFSETQ. The CDR3 sequence is 13 residues long. V gave up 3 bases and J gave up 7 bases, with 10 bases separating them. This clonotype was seen at least ten times. This sample was also put to use in a study of T cells in Graves' hyperthyroidism and ophthalmopathy. That paper notes: A lack of ophthalmopathy progression within 18 months defined stable Graves' hyperthyroidism. In patients aged 18 to 65, hyperthyroidism was newly diagnosed, with duration under 2 months.

This TCR was sampled from a woman aged 35 to 59 with Graves disease. This material consisted of peripheral blood mononuclear cells (PBMCs), taken at new diagnosis, from a patient treated with antithyroid drugs. This chain joins TRBV5-1 and TRBJ2-2, with D unresolved. CDR3 sequence: CASSSMGGGELFF. The CDR3 nucleotides are TGCGCCAGCAGCTCTATGGGCGGCGGGGAGCTGTTTTTT.